The following is a T cell receptor beta chain sequence with its context. Germline assignment: CDR1 MNHGY and CDR2 SAAAGT. Trimming shortened V by 5 bases and J by 7 bases, and 11 bases separated the two germline ends. This CDR3 has 13 residues. Treatment of the sample: preoperative locoregional IRX-2 cytokine immunotherapy. This entry is derived from a study of preoperative IRX-2 immunotherapy in early breast cancer. Sequenced by immunoSEQ multiplex PCR; TCRdb stores in-frame clones only, minus some. The top ten clones hold 2.2% of a sample with around 30,000 clones, about 77% of them seen once. This TCR came from a human donor with breast cancer. The sample consisted of lymph node tissue, taken before IRX-2 immunotherapy. The V gene is TRBV6-8, the J gene TRBJ2-2; no clear D gene. The CDR3 bases are TGTGCCAGCAGTAGGGAAGTTGGCGGGGAGCTGTTTTTT. Its protein is CASSREVGGELFF.